The 23 T cell receptor beta chains presented below share a single source sample, sequenced in a study of shared clonotypes between healthy human individuals. Sequencing was performed with immunoSEQ multiplex PCR; in TCRdb, only in-frame clones are kept and a portion is missing. The sample has around 450,000 clones; around 79% are singletons. Sample: PBMCs. The receptors were gathered from a woman aged 40 to 55 in good health. Some clones in this sample may be carry-over from other donors' samples.

This clone was counted only a few times. V usage is TRBV12-1 and J usage is TRBJ2-6; the D call in the table, TRBD2, was not verified against the DNA. TRBV12-1 is deemed a pseudogene. The CDR3 sequence is 14 residues long. The CDR3 DNA follows: TGTGCCAGCAGCTTGGAGGGGGGGGCCAACGTCCTGACTTTC. It codes for CASSLEGGANVLTF.

This clone showed up just a few times. Other DNA sequences within the sample encode an identical CDR3. The rearrangement joins TRBV5-1 to TRBJ1-1; no reliable D call. With 0 bases removed from V and 5 bases from J, the gap between germline ends came to 2 bases. This CDR3 is built from 11 residues. Germline lookup yields CDR1 SGHRS and CDR2 YFSETQ. For the CDR3, the DNA is TGCGCCAGCAGCTTGGGTACTGAAGCTTTCTTT. Its translation is CASSLGTEAFF.

The J gene is TRBJ2-2, the V gene TRBV18; no reliable D call. From germline, CDR1 is KGHSH and CDR2 LQKENI. V was trimmed by 1 base and J by 2 bases, leaving 5 bases between them. CDR3 size: 14 residues. The CDR3 DNA reads TGTGCCAGCTCACCACAAGCCAACACCGGGGAGCTGTTTTTT. Translated: CASSPQANTGELFF.

This chain uses TRBV6-1 with TRBJ2-7; 11 nucleotides match TRBD2. There are 15 residues in the CDR3. With 0 bases clipped from V and 4 bases from J, the junction kept 2 bases outside the gene matches. Germline CDR1 MNHNS, CDR2 SASEGT. The CDR3 nucleotides read TGTGCCAGCAGTGAAGCTACTAGCGGGAGATACGAGCAGTACTTC. Its protein product is CASSEATSGRYEQYF.

The CDR3: CASRIQGTNQPQHF. CDR3 DNA sequence: TGTGCCAGCAGGATACAGGGGACGAATCAGCCCCAGCATTTT. The chain is built from TRBV28 and TRBJ1-5, with TRBD1 matching 7 bases. V dropped 6 bases and J dropped 4; count of bases not matched to a gene: 6. CDR3 length: 14 residues. The V gene's germline CDR1 is MDHEN and CDR2 SYDVKM.

The chain employs TRBV5-6 and TRBJ2-7; D possibly corresponds to TRBD1 (5 bases). The V gene lost 2 bases and the J gene lost 4 bases, with 13 bases spanning the gap. Germline V CDR1 and CDR2: SGHDT, YYEEEE. This CDR3 has 14 amino acids. CDR3 amino acids: CASSFDRGPYEQYF. As DNA, the CDR3 is TGTGCCAGCAGCTTTGACAGAGGCCCTTACGAGCAGTACTTC.

The chain joins TRBV15 to TRBJ2-6, with unresolved D. Germline CDR1 LNHNV, CDR2 YYDKDF (reference sequence). The CDR3 has 15 amino acids. The V end lost 3 bases, the J end lost 0 bases, and 6 bases lay between the germline ends. Here the CDR3 reads CATSRLSSGANVLTF. In DNA form, the CDR3 reads TGTGCCACCAGCAGGCTTAGCTCTGGGGCCAACGTCCTGACTTTC.

This clone turned up a few times. The V call is TRBV9, the J call TRBJ2-5; D tentatively reads TRBD1 or TRBD2 (5 bases each). Looked up from germline, CDR1 is SGDLS and CDR2 is YYNGEE. Trimming took off 0 bases at V and 5 bases at J, with 14 bases between the two ends. The CDR3 has 15 residues. CDR3 nucleotide sequence: TGTGCCAGCAGCGTAGAGGGTAGGGACGGGGAGACCCAGTACTTC. This translates into CASSVEGRDGETQYF. Complete variable domain (other parts from reference TRBV9 and TRBJ2-5): DSGVTQTPKHLITATGQRVTLRCSPRSGDLSVYWYQQSLDQGLQFLIQYYNGEERAKGNILERFSAQQFPDLHSELNLSSLELGDSALYFCASSVEGRDGETQYFGPGTRLLVL.

The chain combines TRBV29-1 with TRBJ2-2; D remains ambiguous. V lost 5 bases, J lost 6 bases, and 10 bases lay in between. The CDR3 is 12 amino acids. Germline CDR1 reads SQVTM; CDR2 reads ANQGSEA. CDR3 in DNA: TGCAGCGTTACCCGGACCGCCGGGGAGCTGTTTTTT. Its translation: CSVTRTAGELFF.

The gene calls are TRBV2 and TRBJ2-5; a weak D match, TRBD2 (5 bases). V was trimmed by 8 bases and J by 2 bases, leaving 12 bases between them. The germline CDR1 and CDR2 sequences are SNHLY and FYNNEI. This CDR3 contains 13 residues. The CDR3 spells CASGPGDQETQYF. The CDR3 DNA is TGTGCCAGCGGACCCGGGGATCAAGAGACCCAGTACTTC.

V is TRBV5-1 and J is TRBJ2-1; 10 positions match TRBD1. Looked up from germline, CDR1 is SGHRS and CDR2 is YFSETQ. Germline trimming cut 4 bases from V and 4 bases from J; bases unmatched to any gene: 5. The CDR3 has 15 amino acids. CDR3 amino acids: CASSAGQGFYNEQFF. The DNA of the CDR3 is TGCGCCAGCAGCGCGGGACAGGGGTTTTACAATGAGCAGTTCTTC. The full variable domain, in which reference TRBV5-1 and TRBJ2-1 provide the parts outside the CDR3, is KAGVTQTPRYLIKTRGQQVTLSCSPISGHRSVSWYQQTPGQGLQFLFEYFSETQRNKGNFPGRFSGRQFSNSRSEMNVSTLELGDSALYLCASSAGQGFYNEQFFGPGTRLTVL.

This sequence joins TRBV6-4 and TRBJ2-1, with 13 bases fitting TRBD2. The germline gives CDR1 MRHNA, CDR2 SNTAGT. The CDR3 runs to 15 residues. V was clipped by 5 bases and J by 7 bases; unmatched bases: 5. CDR3 sequence (DNA): TGTGCCAGCAGTCACGGGACTAGCGGGATAAATGAGCAGTTCTTC. Its translation is CASSHGTSGINEQFF.

Many counts were recorded for this clone. V usage is TRBV5-4 and J usage is TRBJ2-2, with a possible D match to TRBD1 (6 bases). Germline assignment: CDR1 SGHNT and CDR2 YYREEE (reference sequence). The CDR3 runs to 15 residues. Trimming left V 4 bases short and J 5 bases short, with 15 bases between. The CDR3 bases are TGTGCCAGCAGCCTCCAGGGGATAGGGACCGGGGAGCTGTTTTTT. Translation gives CASSLQGIGTGELFF.

The rearrangement links TRBV7-8 to TRBJ1-2; TRBD1 matches at 9 bases. The CDR3 extends over 18 amino acids. The V segment lost 0 bases and the J segment 4 bases; nucleotides outside the gene matches: 12. Germline V lookup: CDR1 SGHVS, CDR2 FQNEAQ. CDR3 nucleotide sequence: TGTGCCAGCAGCTTAGCAATATATCGCGGACAGGGGCTCTATGGCTACACCTTC. Its translation is CASSLAIYRGQGLYGYTF. The variable domain in full, with the rest retrieved from reference TRBV7-8 and TRBJ1-2, is GAGVSQSPRYKVAKRGQDVALRCDPISGHVSLFWYQQALGQGPEFLTYFQNEAQLDKSGLPSDRFFAERPEGSVSTLKIQRTQQEDSAVYLCASSLAIYRGQGLYGYTFGSGTRLTVV.

This clone was seen a handful of times. V and J are TRBV12-5 and TRBJ2-2; 9 bases fit TRBD1. V was pared by 6 bases and J by 4 bases, with 15 bases of the junction left unmatched. This CDR3 is 18 amino acids long. Germline V gives CDR1 LGHNT, CDR2 FRNRAP. The CDR3 sequence: CASGAKRTHRGRTGELFF. The CDR3 DNA reads as TGTGCTAGTGGGGCAAAAAGGACCCACAGGGGGCGCACCGGGGAGCTGTTTTTT.

The chain joins TRBV30 to TRBJ1-4; no reliable D call. Trimming took off 0 bases at V and 8 bases at J, with 16 bases between the two ends. Germline V CDR1 and CDR2: GTSNPN, SVGIG (reference sequence). The CDR3 length is 15 residues. This CDR3 is CAWSVPGPTGEKLFF. The CDR3 DNA is TGTGCCTGGAGTGTACCCGGACCAACGGGGGAAAAACTGTTTTTT.

The chain links TRBV29-1 to TRBJ2-1, with D unresolved. V was clipped by 6 bases and J by 3 bases, with 9 bases between them. Germline assignment: CDR1 SQVTM and CDR2 ANQGSEA. The CDR3 runs 12 residues. The CDR3 sequence: CSVSVNYNEQFF. The DNA for the CDR3 is TGCAGCGTCTCCGTAAACTACAATGAGCAGTTCTTC.

This chain uses TRBV7-2 with TRBJ2-1; no firm D call. Deletions cut 2 bases from V and 6 bases from J, with 8 bases between. Germline values: CDR1 SGHTA, CDR2 FQGNSA. The CDR3 runs to 13 residues. Here the CDR3 DNA reads TGTGCCAGCAGCTTATTGTCGAGCAATGAGCAGTTCTTC. This sequence encodes CASSLLSSNEQFF.

The chain couples TRBV6-6 to TRBJ1-4, with TRBD1 identical over 7 bases. CDR1 and CDR2 (germline): MNHNY, SVGAGI (reference sequence). V lost 8 bases and J lost 6; bases outside the gene matches: 9. The CDR3 is made up of 14 amino acids. The CDR3 coding sequence is TGTGCCAGCCCCAGTGGCAGGGGGGATGAAAAACTGTTTTTT. This gives the protein CASPSGRGDEKLFF.

The V call is TRBV15, the J call TRBJ2-2; D remains unclear. The CDR3 length is 14 residues. The V gene's germline CDR1 is LNHNV and CDR2 YYDKDF (reference sequence). V lost 5 bases and J 1 base, leaving 8 bases between the germline ends. CDR3 sequence reads: CATSGGWNTGELFF. Written as DNA, the CDR3 is TGTGCCACCAGCGGTGGGTGGAACACCGGGGAGCTGTTTTTT.

This clone came up once. This chain uses TRBV28 with TRBJ2-1; D could derive from TRBD1 or TRBD2 (6 bases each). This CDR3 region has 15 residues. CDR1 is MDHEN, CDR2 SYDVKM, per germline. Trimming took 7 bases from V and 1 from J, leaving 14 bases between them. Here the CDR3 reads CASIGGQGSYNEQFF. CDR3 nucleotides: TGTGCCAGCATTGGGGGGCAGGGGTCCTACAATGAGCAGTTCTTC. Full variable domain (outside the CDR3, taken from reference TRBV28 and TRBJ2-1): DVKVTQSSRYLVKRTGEKVFLECVQDMDHENMFWYRQDPGLGLRLIYFSYDVKMKEKGDIPEGYSVSREKKERFSLILESASTNQTSMYLCASIGGQGSYNEQFFGPGTRLTVL.

This sequence joins TRBV27 and TRBJ2-5; 9 nucleotides agree with TRBD1. V dropped 5 bases and J dropped 5; count of bases not matched to a gene: 6. Germline V lookup: CDR1 MNHEY, CDR2 SMNVEV (reference sequence). The CDR3 totals 14 residues. This chain's CDR3 is CASSDRGGGETQYF. The CDR3 coding sequence is TGTGCCAGCAGTGACAGGGGGGGTGGGGAGACCCAGTACTTC.

The chain has TRBV4-1 and TRBJ2-7; TRBD1 matches at 9 bases. CDR3 size: 14 residues. V lost 4 bases and J lost 4; bases outside the gene matches: 5. Looked up from germline, CDR1 is MGHRA and CDR2 is YSYEKL. The CDR3 reads CASSPRQGGYEQYF. CDR3 DNA sequence: TGCGCCAGCAGCCCTCGACAGGGGGGGTACGAGCAGTACTTC.